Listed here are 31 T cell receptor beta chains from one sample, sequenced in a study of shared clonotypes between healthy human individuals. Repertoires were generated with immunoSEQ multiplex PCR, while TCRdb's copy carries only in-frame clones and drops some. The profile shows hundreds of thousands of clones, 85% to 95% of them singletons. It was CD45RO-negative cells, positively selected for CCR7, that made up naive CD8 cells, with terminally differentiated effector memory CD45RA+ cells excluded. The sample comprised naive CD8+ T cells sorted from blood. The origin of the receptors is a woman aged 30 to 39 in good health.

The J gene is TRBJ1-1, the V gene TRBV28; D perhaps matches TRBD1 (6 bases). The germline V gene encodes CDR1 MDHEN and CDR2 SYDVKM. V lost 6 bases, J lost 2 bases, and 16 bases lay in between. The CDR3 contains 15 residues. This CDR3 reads CASSPWGGDNTEAFF. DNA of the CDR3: TGTGCCAGCAGCCCGTGGGGGGGCGATAACACTGAAGCTTTCTTT. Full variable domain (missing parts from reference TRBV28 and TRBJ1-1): DVKVTQSSRYLVKRTGEKVFLECVQDMDHENMFWYRQDPGLGLRLIYFSYDVKMKEKGDIPEGYSVSREKKERFSLILESASTNQTSMYLCASSPWGGDNTEAFFGQGTRLTVV.

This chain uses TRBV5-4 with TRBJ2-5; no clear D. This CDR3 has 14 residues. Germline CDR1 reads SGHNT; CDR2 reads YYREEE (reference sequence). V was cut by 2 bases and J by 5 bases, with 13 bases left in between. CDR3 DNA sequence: TGTGCCAGCAGCTTCACGACGAGTTGGGAGACCCAGTACTTC. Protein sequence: CASSFTTSWETQYF.

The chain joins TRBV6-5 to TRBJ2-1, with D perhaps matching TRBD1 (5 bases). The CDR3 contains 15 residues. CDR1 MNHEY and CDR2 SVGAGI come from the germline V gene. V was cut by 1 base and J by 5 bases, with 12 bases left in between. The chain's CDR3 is CASSYLGASDNEQFF. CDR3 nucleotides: TGTGCCAGCAGTTACTTAGGGGCCTCTGACAATGAGCAGTTCTTC.

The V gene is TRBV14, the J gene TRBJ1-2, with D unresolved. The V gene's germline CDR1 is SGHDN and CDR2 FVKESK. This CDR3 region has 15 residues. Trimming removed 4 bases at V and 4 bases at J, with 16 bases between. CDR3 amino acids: CASSPRRTYIYGYTF. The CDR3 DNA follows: TGTGCCAGCAGCCCGAGACGGACTTACATCTATGGCTACACCTTC.

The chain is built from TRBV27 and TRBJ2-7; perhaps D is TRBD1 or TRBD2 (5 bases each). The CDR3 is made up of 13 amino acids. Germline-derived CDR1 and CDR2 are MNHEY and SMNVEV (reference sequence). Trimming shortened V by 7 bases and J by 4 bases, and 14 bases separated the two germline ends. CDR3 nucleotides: TGTGCCAGCACACAGGTAGGCGGGTACGAGCAGTACTTC. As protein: CASTQVGGYEQYF.

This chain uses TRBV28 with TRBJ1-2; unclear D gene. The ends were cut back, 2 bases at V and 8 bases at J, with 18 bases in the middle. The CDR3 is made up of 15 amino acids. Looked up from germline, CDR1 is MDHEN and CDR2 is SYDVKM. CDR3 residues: CASSLTSRGLDGYTF. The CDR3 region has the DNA TGTGCCAGCAGTTTAACTTCAAGAGGGTTGGACGGCTACACCTTC.

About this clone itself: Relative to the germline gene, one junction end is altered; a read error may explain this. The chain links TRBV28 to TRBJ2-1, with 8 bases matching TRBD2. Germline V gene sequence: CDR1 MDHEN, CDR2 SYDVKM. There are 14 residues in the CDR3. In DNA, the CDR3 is TGTGCCAGCAGTCTATGGACTAGCTTGAGTGAGCAGTTCTTC. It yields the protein CASSLWTSLSEQFF.

The CDR3: CASSMRQGRNQPQHF. CDR3 DNA: TGTGCCAGCAGCATGAGACAGGGCCGCAATCAGCCCCAGCATTTT. This sequence joins TRBV28 and TRBJ1-5; 7 nucleotides match TRBD1. Germline V CDR1 and CDR2: MDHEN, SYDVKM. This CDR3 spans 15 amino acids. The J segment lost 2 bases and the V segment lost 6 bases, leaving 7 bases of the junction unmatched.

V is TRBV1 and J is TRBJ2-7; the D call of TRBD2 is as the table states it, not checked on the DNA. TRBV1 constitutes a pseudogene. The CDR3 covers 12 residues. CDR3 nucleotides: TGCACCAGCAAAGGGAGCTCCTACGAGCAGTACTTC. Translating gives CTSKGSSYEQYF.

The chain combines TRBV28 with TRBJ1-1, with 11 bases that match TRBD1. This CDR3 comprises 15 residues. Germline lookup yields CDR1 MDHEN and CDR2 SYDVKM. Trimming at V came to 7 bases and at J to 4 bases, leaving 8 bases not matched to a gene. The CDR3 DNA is TGTGCCAGCATAATCGGACAGGGGGCTAGCACTGAAGCTTTCTTT. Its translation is CASIIGQGASTEAFF.

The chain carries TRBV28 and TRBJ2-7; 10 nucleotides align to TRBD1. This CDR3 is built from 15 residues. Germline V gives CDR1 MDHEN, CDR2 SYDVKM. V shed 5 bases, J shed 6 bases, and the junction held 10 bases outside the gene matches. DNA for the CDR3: TGTGCCAGCAGTATAATCCCGGGACAGGGGATCGAGCAGTACTTC. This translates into CASSIIPGQGIEQYF.

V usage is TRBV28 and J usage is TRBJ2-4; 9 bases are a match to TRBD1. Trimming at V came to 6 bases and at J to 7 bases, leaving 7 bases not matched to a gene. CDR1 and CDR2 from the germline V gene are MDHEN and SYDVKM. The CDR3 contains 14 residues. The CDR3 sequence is CASSPGQGLNIQYF. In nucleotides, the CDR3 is TGTGCCAGCAGCCCGGGACAGGGCCTGAACATTCAGTACTTC.

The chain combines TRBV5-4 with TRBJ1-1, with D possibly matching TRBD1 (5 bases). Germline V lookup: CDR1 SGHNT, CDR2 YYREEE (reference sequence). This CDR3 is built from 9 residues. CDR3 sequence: CAPPGRAFF. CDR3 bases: TGTGCTCCCCCGGGGCGGGCTTTCTTT.

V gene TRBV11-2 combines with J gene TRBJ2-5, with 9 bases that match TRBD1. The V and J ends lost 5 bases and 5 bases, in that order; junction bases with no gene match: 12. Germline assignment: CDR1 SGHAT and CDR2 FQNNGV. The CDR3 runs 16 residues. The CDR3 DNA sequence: TGTGCCAGCAGCCTCGAAAGGACAGGGGAGTGGGAGACCCAGTACTTC. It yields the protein CASSLERTGEWETQYF.

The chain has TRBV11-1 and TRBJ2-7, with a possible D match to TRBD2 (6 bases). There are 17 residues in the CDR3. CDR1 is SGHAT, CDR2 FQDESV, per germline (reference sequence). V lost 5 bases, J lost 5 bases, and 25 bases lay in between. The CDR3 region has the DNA TGTGCCAGCAGCGGCATATTGGCGGGACGCCCCGTAGACGAGCAGTACTTC. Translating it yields CASSGILAGRPVDEQYF.

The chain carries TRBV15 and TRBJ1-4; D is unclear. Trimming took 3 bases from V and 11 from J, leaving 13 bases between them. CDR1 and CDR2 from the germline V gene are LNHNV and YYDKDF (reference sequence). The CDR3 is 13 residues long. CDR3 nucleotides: TGTGCCACCAGCAGGGAGGGTGGAACGAAACTGTTTTTT. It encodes CATSREGGTKLFF.

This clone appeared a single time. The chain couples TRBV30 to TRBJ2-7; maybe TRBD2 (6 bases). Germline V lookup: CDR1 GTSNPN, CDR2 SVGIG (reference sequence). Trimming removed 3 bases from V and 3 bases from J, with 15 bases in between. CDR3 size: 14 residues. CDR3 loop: CAWSAELGGYEQYF. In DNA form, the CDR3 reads TGTGCCTGGAGCGCCGAGTTGGGAGGCTACGAGCAGTACTTC.

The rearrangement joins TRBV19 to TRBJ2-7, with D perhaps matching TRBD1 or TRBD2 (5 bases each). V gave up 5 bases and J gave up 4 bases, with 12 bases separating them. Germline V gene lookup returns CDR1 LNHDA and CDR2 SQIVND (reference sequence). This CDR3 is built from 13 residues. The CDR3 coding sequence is TGTGCCAGTAGTTTCGGGACCCTATACGAGCAGTACTTC. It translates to CASSFGTLYEQYF.

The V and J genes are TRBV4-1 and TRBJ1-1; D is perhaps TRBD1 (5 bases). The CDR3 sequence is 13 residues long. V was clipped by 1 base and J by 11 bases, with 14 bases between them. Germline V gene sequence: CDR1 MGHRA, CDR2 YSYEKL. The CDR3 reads CASSQVTGADAFF. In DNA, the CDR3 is TGCGCCAGCAGCCAAGTTACTGGGGCAGATGCTTTCTTT.

CDR3 in amino acids: CSVVGTSGHSEQFF. The DNA of the CDR3 is TGCAGCGTTGTAGGGACTAGCGGTCACAGTGAGCAGTTCTTC. This chain links TRBV29-1 with TRBJ2-1; TRBD2 agrees at 11 bases. The junction had 8 bases not matched to a gene; V was cut back by 4 bases and J by 9 bases. The germline CDR1 and CDR2 sequences are SQVTM and ANQGSEA. The CDR3 length is 14 residues.

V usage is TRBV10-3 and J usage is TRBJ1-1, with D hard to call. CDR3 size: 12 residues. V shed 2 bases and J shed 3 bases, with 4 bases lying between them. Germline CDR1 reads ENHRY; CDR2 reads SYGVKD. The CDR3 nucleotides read TGTGCCATCAGTGAGGGATACACTGAAGCTTTCTTT. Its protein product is CAISEGYTEAFF.

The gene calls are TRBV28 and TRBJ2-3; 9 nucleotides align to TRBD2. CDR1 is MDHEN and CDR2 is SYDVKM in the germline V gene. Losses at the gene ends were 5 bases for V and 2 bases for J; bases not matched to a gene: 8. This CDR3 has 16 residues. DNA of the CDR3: TGTGCCAGCAGTCCCCTGCGGGAGGGTCACACAGATACGCAGTATTTT. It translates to CASSPLREGHTDTQYF.

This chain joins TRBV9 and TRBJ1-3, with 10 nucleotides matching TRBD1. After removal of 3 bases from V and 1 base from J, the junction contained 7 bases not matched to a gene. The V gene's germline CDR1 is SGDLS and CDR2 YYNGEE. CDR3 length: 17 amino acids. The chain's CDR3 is CASSGRTGGRSGNTIYF. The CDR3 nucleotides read TGTGCCAGCAGCGGCCGGACAGGGGGGAGGTCTGGAAACACCATATATTTT.

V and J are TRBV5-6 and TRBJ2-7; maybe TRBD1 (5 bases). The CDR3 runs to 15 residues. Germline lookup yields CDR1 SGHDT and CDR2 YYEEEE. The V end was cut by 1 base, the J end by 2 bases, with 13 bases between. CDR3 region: CASSLRQLLTYEQYF. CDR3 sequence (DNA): TGTGCCAGCAGCTTGCGACAGTTACTAACCTACGAGCAGTACTTC.

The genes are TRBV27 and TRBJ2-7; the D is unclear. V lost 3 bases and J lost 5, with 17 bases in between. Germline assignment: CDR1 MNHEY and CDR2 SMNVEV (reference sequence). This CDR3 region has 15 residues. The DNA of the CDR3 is TGTGCCAGCAGTTTGGGCCCCCGACGTGGGAACGAGCAGTACTTC. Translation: CASSLGPRRGNEQYF.

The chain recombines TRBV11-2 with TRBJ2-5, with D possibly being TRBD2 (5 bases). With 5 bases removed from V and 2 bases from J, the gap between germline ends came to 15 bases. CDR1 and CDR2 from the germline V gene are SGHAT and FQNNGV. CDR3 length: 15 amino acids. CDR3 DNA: TGTGCCAGCAGCCGCTCCTCGGGGTCACAAGAGACCCAGTACTTC. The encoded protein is CASSRSSGSQETQYF.

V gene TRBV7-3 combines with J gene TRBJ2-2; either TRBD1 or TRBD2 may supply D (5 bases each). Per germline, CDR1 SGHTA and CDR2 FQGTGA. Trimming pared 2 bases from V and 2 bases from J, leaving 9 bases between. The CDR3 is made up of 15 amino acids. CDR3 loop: CASSLGDGNTGELFF. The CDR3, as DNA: TGTGCCAGCAGCTTAGGGGACGGAAACACCGGGGAGCTGTTTTTT. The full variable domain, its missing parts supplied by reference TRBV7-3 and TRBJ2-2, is GAGVSQTPSNKVTEKGKYVELRCDPISGHTALYWYRQSLGQGPEFLIYFQGTGAADDSGLPNDRFFAVRPEGSVSTLKIQRTERGDSAVYLCASSLGDGNTGELFFGEGSRLTVL.

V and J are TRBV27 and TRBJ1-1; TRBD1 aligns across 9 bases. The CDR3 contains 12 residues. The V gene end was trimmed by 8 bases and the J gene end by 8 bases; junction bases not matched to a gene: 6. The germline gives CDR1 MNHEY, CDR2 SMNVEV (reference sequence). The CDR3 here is CASHDRGGEAFF. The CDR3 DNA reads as TGTGCCAGCCACGACAGGGGGGGAGAAGCTTTCTTT.

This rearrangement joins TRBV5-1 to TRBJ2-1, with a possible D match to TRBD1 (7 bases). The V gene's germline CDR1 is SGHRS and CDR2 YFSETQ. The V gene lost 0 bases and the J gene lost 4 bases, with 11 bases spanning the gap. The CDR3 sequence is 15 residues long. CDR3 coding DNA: TGCGCCAGCAGCTTGGGACAGGGACTGTACAATGAGCAGTTCTTC. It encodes CASSLGQGLYNEQFF.

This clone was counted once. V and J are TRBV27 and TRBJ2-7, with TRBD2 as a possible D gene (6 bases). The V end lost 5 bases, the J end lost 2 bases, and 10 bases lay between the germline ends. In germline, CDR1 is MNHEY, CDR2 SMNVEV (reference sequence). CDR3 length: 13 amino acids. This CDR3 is CASSTAGPYEQYF. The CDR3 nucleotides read TGTGCCAGCAGTACTGCGGGGCCCTACGAGCAGTACTTC.

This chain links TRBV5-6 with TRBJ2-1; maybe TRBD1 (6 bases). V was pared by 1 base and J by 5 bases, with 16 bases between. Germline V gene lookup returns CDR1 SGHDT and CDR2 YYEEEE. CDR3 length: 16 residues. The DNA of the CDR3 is TGTGCCAGCAGCTTGTCGATTTCCTGGGGGCACAATGAGCAGTTCTTC. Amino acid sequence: CASSLSISWGHNEQFF.